Presented here are 14 T cell receptor beta chains from one specimen sequenced in a study of blood T cell repertoires in COVID-19. Sequencing was performed with immunoSEQ multiplex PCR; in TCRdb, only in-frame clones are kept and a portion is missing. The sample has tens of thousands of clones, about 91% seen once. Sequencing was performed on peripheral blood. The receptors stem from a man between 45 and 60 years old with active COVID-19.

This chain links TRBV5-4 with TRBJ2-1, with 8 bases fitting TRBD1. J was trimmed by 5 bases and V by 4 bases; bases with no gene match: 2. The CDR3 totals 13 residues. Germline values: CDR1 SGHNT, CDR2 YYREEE (reference sequence). CDR3 nucleotide sequence: TGTGCCAGCAGCCGGGGACAGGACAATGAGCAGTTCTTC. It is translated as CASSRGQDNEQFF.

The chain links TRBV3-1 (or the pseudogene TRBV3-2) to TRBJ2-3; TRBD2 matches 13 bases. The germline gives CDR1 LGHDT, CDR2 YNNKEL (reference sequence). The ends lost 2 bases at V and 5 bases at J; junction bases unmatched: 7. The length of the CDR3 is 17 residues. Here the CDR3 reads CASSQNRLAGGGDTQYF. As DNA, the CDR3 is TGTGCCAGCAGCCAAAATCGACTAGCGGGGGGCGGAGATACGCAGTATTTT.

The chain is built from TRBV28 and TRBJ2-3; D is unresolved. CDR3 length: 15 amino acids. Germline V gives CDR1 MDHEN, CDR2 SYDVKM. Trimming pared 5 bases from V and 3 bases from J, leaving 15 bases between. The CDR3 loop reads CASSPPEKHTDTQYF. In nucleotides, the CDR3 is TGTGCCAGCAGTCCTCCGGAGAAGCATACAGATACGCAGTATTTT.

The gene calls are TRBV5-6 and TRBJ1-1, with TRBD1 as a possible D gene (6 bases). Trimming pared 3 bases from V and 5 bases from J, leaving 11 bases between. Germline V gene lookup returns CDR1 SGHDT and CDR2 YYEEEE. This CDR3 comprises 13 residues. CDR3 coding DNA: TGTGCCAGCAGCTGGGGGCAGGGGACTGAAGCTTTCTTT. Translating gives CASSWGQGTEAFF.

J is TRBJ1-1 and V is TRBV29-1, with D perhaps matching TRBD1 (5 bases). Germline V gene data show CDR1 as SQVTM and CDR2 as ANQGSEA. V was clipped by 2 bases and J by 7 bases, with 11 bases between them. The CDR3 has 12 residues. The chain's CDR3 is CSVEKGVGEAFF. The CDR3 nucleotides read TGCAGCGTTGAAAAAGGGGTGGGTGAAGCTTTCTTT.

This chain uses TRBV6-5 with TRBJ1-2; 9 bases map to TRBD1. The CDR3 consists of 14 residues. After removal of 7 bases from V and 3 bases from J, the junction contained 6 bases not matched to a gene. Germline V lookup: CDR1 MNHEY, CDR2 SVGAGI. CDR3 in DNA: TGTGCCAGCAACGACCGGGACAGGGACTATGGCTACACCTTC. It translates to CASNDRDRDYGYTF.

The genes are TRBV27 and TRBJ2-5; possible D gene TRBD1, 5 bases. CDR3 length: 16 amino acids. Trimming stripped 6 bases from V and 3 bases from J, with 20 bases between. The germline gives CDR1 MNHEY, CDR2 SMNVEV (reference sequence). The CDR3 is CASSRIVGKGKETQYF. The CDR3 region has the DNA TGTGCCAGCAGCCGAATCGTCGGCAAGGGGAAAGAGACCCAGTACTTC.

The chain recombines TRBV30 with TRBJ1-1; no clear D. V dropped 7 bases and J dropped 1 base, with 13 bases sitting between them. The CDR3 is 13 amino acids. Per germline, CDR1 GTSNPN and CDR2 SVGIG (reference sequence). Here the CDR3 reads CASGQLANTEAFF. DNA of the CDR3: TGTGCCTCGGGTCAACTTGCGAACACTGAAGCTTTCTTT.

The table lists this clone with a few counts. The chain links TRBV2 to TRBJ2-7; D possibly corresponds to TRBD2 (5 bases). CDR3 length: 15 amino acids. The germline V and J ends were trimmed by 9 bases and 2 bases, with 20 bases remaining between them. CDR1 SNHLY and CDR2 FYNNEI come from the germline V gene. CDR3 sequence reads: CARPGKMDRAYEQYF. The DNA for the CDR3 is TGTGCCAGGCCCGGGAAGATGGACCGTGCCTACGAGCAGTACTTC.

This rearrangement joins TRBV7-9 to TRBJ1-1; 7 positions agree with TRBD1. After removal of 6 bases from V and 3 bases from J, the junction contained 7 bases not matched to a gene. Germline CDR1 and CDR2: SEHNR and FQNEAQ (reference sequence). CDR3 length equals 14 residues. CDR3 in amino acids: CASRVGQTDTEAFF. The CDR3 coding sequence is TGTGCCAGCAGGGTGGGACAGACTGACACTGAAGCTTTCTTT.

This rearrangement joins TRBV12-3 or TRBV12-4 to TRBJ1-1; D might be TRBD1 (5 bases). The CDR3 contains 12 residues. The germline V and J ends were trimmed by 3 bases and 12 bases, with 14 bases remaining between them. The CDR3 DNA reads TGTGCCAGCAGTTTTTGGGCAGGGTCATCTTTCTTT. This encodes CASSFWAGSSFF.

This rearrangement joins TRBV2 to TRBJ2-1, with D perhaps TRBD2 (5 bases). This CDR3 spans 14 amino acids. Germline values: CDR1 SNHLY, CDR2 FYNNEI. V was cut by 6 bases and J by 3 bases, with 12 bases left in between. CDR3 DNA: TGTGCCAGCAGCGAGGGCCCTAACTACAATGAGCAGTTCTTC. It specifies CASSEGPNYNEQFF.

This clone was recorded only once. The chain links TRBV7-6 to TRBJ2-7, with 9 bases that match TRBD2. The ends lost 1 base at V and 3 bases at J; junction bases unmatched: 4. The CDR3 loop spans 15 amino acids. CDR1 is SGHVS and CDR2 is FNYEAQ in the germline V gene. In DNA form, the CDR3 reads TGTGCCAGCAGCTTAGAGATTAGCGGGAGCTACGAGCAGTACTTC. Its translation is CASSLEISGSYEQYF. The complete variable domain, with remaining parts taken from reference TRBV7-6 and TRBJ2-7, reads GAGVSQSPRYKVTKRGQDVALRCDPISGHVSLYWYRQALGQGPEFLTYFNYEAQQDKSGLPNDRFSAERPEGSISTLTIQRTEQRDSAMYRCASSLEISGSYEQYFGPGTRLTVT.

The V and J genes are TRBV28 and TRBJ1-5; D gene unclear. CDR1 and CDR2 from the germline V gene are MDHEN and SYDVKM. The V and J ends lost 6 bases and 5 bases respectively, with 17 bases between them. The CDR3 is made up of 15 amino acids. The CDR3 sequence is CASSPSGSPDQPQHF. The DNA of the CDR3 is TGTGCCAGCAGCCCGTCGGGGTCGCCGGATCAGCCCCAGCATTTT.